One and the same sample provided the 27 T cell receptor beta chains below, sequenced in a study of blood T cells in healthy people across ages. The second PCR ran about 7 to 12 cycles with a sample-barcoded 5' primer and J-beta primers. TCRdb processed the 5' RACE reads anew with MiXCR; each CDR3 protein has one entry. The sample includes around 2 million distinct CDR3 sequences, around 40% of them seen just once. The sample comprised blood. These receptors were taken from a human donor in good health.

The chain combines TRBV14 with TRBJ2-5, with D perhaps TRBD1 (5 bases). Germline CDR1 reads SGHDN; CDR2 reads FVKESK. Between the trimmed V and J ends, which lost 2 bases and 0 bases, there was a span of 16 bases. This CDR3 is built from 17 residues. In DNA form, the CDR3 reads TGTGCCAGCAGCCAAACCAATGACAGAGTGTACCAAGAGACCCAGTACTTC. Amino acid sequence: CASSQTNDRVYQETQYF.

On this clonotype: Possible read error: a much larger clone is one base away. The V and J genes are TRBV29-1 and TRBJ2-7; TRBD2 is a possible D gene (5 bases). Per germline, CDR1 SQVTM and CDR2 ANQGSEA. This CDR3 contains 13 residues. The CDR3 DNA sequence: TGCAGCGTCCAGAGGGTGGACTCCTACGGGCAGTACTTC. It codes for CSVQRVDSYGQYF.

This clonotype was detected a few times. The CDR3 DNA reads as TGTGCCAGCAGTATCCAAGGGACTACCCAAGAGACCCAGTACTTC. This sequence encodes CASSIQGTTQETQYF. This chain joins TRBV12-3 or TRBV12-4 and TRBJ2-5, with 7 bases fitting TRBD2. Unmatched junction bases numbered 7, after V lost 5 bases and J lost 1 base. This CDR3 has 15 amino acids.

V is TRBV7-8 and J is TRBJ1-1; D is unclear. Germline values: CDR1 SGHVS, CDR2 FQNEAQ. V was pared by 6 bases and J by 7 bases, with 9 bases between. The CDR3 sequence is 11 residues long. The CDR3 region is CASSVQFEAFF. In DNA, the CDR3 is TGTGCCAGCAGTGTACAGTTTGAAGCTTTCTTT.

Only one count was recorded for this clonotype. The chain joins TRBV20-1 to TRBJ2-4, with a tentative D call TRBD2 (6 bases). The J call may be in error: the DNA end matches TRBJ2-7 better. From germline, CDR1 is DFQATT and CDR2 SNEGSKA (reference sequence). The CDR3 loop spans 13 amino acids. Here the CDR3 DNA reads TGCAGTGCGAGACGTGCGGGGACCCACGAGCAGTACTTC. Protein sequence: CSARRAGTHEQYF.

The V gene is TRBV4-1, the J gene TRBJ2-1; tentative D call: TRBD1 (5 bases). The V gene lost 2 bases and the J gene lost 7 bases, with 12 bases spanning the gap. CDR3 length: 14 residues. Germline V lookup: CDR1 MGHRA, CDR2 YSYEKL. The CDR3 reads CASSQQGRVNEQFF. The DNA for the CDR3 is TGCGCCAGCAGCCAACAGGGTCGTGTGAATGAGCAGTTCTTC.

In its sample, this clonotype was seen a few times. The chain recombines TRBV5-5 with TRBJ1-1, with D perhaps matching TRBD1 (5 bases). The CDR3 runs 15 residues. Per the germline V gene, CDR1 is SGHKS and CDR2 is YYEKEE (reference sequence). Between the trimmed V and J ends, which lost 4 bases and 1 base, there was a span of 14 bases. CDR3 amino acids: CASSRRPRENTEAFF. CDR3 sequence (DNA): TGTGCCAGCAGCCGCAGACCCAGGGAGAACACTGAAGCTTTCTTT.

The rearrangement uses TRBV20-1 and TRBJ2-7, with D uncertain. The CDR3 length is 14 residues. Germline V gives CDR1 DFQATT, CDR2 SNEGSKA (reference sequence). V lost 6 bases and J 0 bases, leaving 15 bases between the germline ends. DNA of the CDR3: TGCAGTGCAAGACCCCTCAGGAGCTCCTACGAGCAGTACTTC. This sequence encodes CSARPLRSSYEQYF.

To note about this clonotype: The junction differs from germline at one of its ends, possibly a read error. The chain employs TRBV5-5 and TRBJ1-4, with D maybe TRBD1 (5 bases). The CDR3 totals 13 residues. Germline V lookup: CDR1 SGHKS, CDR2 YYEKEE (reference sequence). CDR3 sequence reads: CASRGQGGEKRFF. The CDR3, as DNA: TGTGCCAGCAGGGGCCAGGGAGGTGAAAAACGGTTTTTT.

The CDR3 DNA is TGTGCCAGCACTCATCAGACAGGGACCGCTGGGGCCAACGTCCTGACTTTC. This gives the protein CASTHQTGTAGANVLTF. The chain combines TRBV12-3 or TRBV12-4 with TRBJ2-6; 7 bases line up with TRBD1. CDR3 length: 17 residues. Trimming cost V 7 bases and J 2 bases; bases outside gene matches: 11.

This clonotype turned up a few times. CDR3 in DNA: TGTGCCAGCAGTGATGAAGGGCCGCTCACAGATACGCAGTATTTT. Encoded protein: CASSDEGPLTDTQYF. The chain combines TRBV2 with TRBJ2-3; D uncertain. CDR3 size: 15 residues. Germline-derived CDR1 and CDR2 are SNHLY and FYNNEI. The V end was cut by 3 bases, the J end by 2 bases, with 12 bases between.

V usage is TRBV6-2 or TRBV6-3 and J usage is TRBJ2-1, with D maybe TRBD2 (5 bases). The germline CDR1 and CDR2 sequences are MNHEY and SVGEGT. CDR3 length: 16 residues. Trimming cost V 7 bases and J 4 bases, with 20 bases left between them. CDR3 region: CASTGLAEPTYNEQFF. CDR3 in DNA: TGTGCCAGCACCGGTCTAGCCGAGCCCACATACAATGAGCAGTTCTTC.

With respect to this clonotype: A read error may account for a junction end that differs from germline. The V and J genes are TRBV3-1 and TRBJ1-2, with D perhaps matching TRBD1 (5 bases). CDR3 length: 14 amino acids. CDR1 is LGHDT, CDR2 YNNKEL, per germline (reference sequence). The CDR3 reads CAGSQVGTDYGYTF. The CDR3 bases are TGTGCCGGCAGCCAAGTAGGGACCGATTATGGCTACACCTTC.

This clonotype turned up a few times. V is TRBV24-1 and J is TRBJ1-2; 7 bases agree with TRBD1. The germline gives CDR1 KGHDR, CDR2 SFDVKD. The CDR3 has 13 residues. V was pared by 7 bases and J by 2 bases, with 3 bases of the junction left unmatched. CDR3 in DNA: TGTGCCACCAGCCGGGACAGCAACTATGGCTACACCTTC. Translation gives CATSRDSNYGYTF.

The chain recombines TRBV7-2 with TRBJ2-1; 13 bases agree with TRBD2. Germline V lookup: CDR1 SGHTA, CDR2 FQGNSA. CDR3 length: 15 residues. J lost 7 bases, V lost 6 bases, and 6 bases had no gene match. CDR3 region: CASRRTSGGVNEQFF. The CDR3 DNA reads as TGTGCCAGCAGGCGGACTAGCGGGGGTGTAAATGAGCAGTTCTTC.

Notes on this clonotype: Sequence at one end of the junction differs from germline and may be a read error. The J gene is TRBJ2-7, the V gene TRBV7-2, with 7 bases lining up with TRBD1. The CDR3 is 15 residues long. Germline V gene lookup returns CDR1 SGHTA and CDR2 FQGNSA. In DNA, the CDR3 is TGTGTCAGCAGCTTCCGACAGGGATTATGGTGCGAGCAGTACTTC. As protein: CVSSFRQGLWCEQYF.

V usage is TRBV9 and J usage is TRBJ2-5; D may be TRBD1 (6 bases). Per germline, CDR1 SGDLS and CDR2 YYNGEE. V was cut by 2 bases and J by 4 bases, with 15 bases left in between. The CDR3 has 15 residues. CDR3 DNA sequence: TGTGCCAGCAGCGTGGGGGCCCAGGTGGGAGAGACCCAGTACTTC. Protein product: CASSVGAQVGETQYF.

This clonotype was picked up a small number of times. The chain combines TRBV5-1 with TRBJ2-3; possibly TRBD1 or TRBD2 for D (5 bases each). V gave up 4 bases and J gave up 3 bases, with 18 bases separating them. CDR1 is SGHRS, CDR2 YFSETQ, per germline. The CDR3 extends over 16 amino acids. The CDR3 bases are TGCGCCAGCAGCCCTACACCTCCGGGACGGACAGATACGCAGTATTTT. This encodes CASSPTPPGRTDTQYF.

The V and J genes are TRBV12-3 or TRBV12-4 and TRBJ1-2; maybe TRBD1 (6 bases). The CDR3 contains 15 residues. Between the trimmed V and J ends, which lost 4 bases and 5 bases, there was a span of 17 bases. This CDR3 is CASSSQGSTYYGYTF. CDR3 in DNA: TGTGCCAGCAGTTCTCAGGGGTCCACCTATTATGGCTACACCTTC.

This chain joins TRBV3-1 and TRBJ2-1; no reliable D call. CDR1 and CDR2 from the germline V gene are LGHDT and YNNKEL (reference sequence). This CDR3 contains 15 residues. V lost 0 bases and J 3 bases, leaving 9 bases between the germline ends. This chain's CDR3 is CASSQDTASYNEQFF. CDR3 DNA sequence: TGTGCCAGCAGCCAAGATACGGCTAGCTACAATGAGCAGTTCTTC.

A few counts support this clonotype. The chain recombines TRBV27 with TRBJ2-7, with 7 positions matching TRBD2. Trimming cost V 5 bases and J 2 bases; bases outside gene matches: 3. Looked up from germline, CDR1 is MNHEY and CDR2 is SMNVEV (reference sequence). The CDR3 is 13 residues long. CDR3 sequence: CASSVGTTYEQYF. DNA for the CDR3: TGTGCCAGCAGTGTAGGGACTACCTACGAGCAGTACTTC.

As concerns this clonotype: Sequence at one end of the junction differs from germline and may be a read error. The chain links TRBV11-1 to TRBJ2-7, with D perhaps matching TRBD2 (6 bases). Germline CDR1 SGHAT, CDR2 FQDESV (reference sequence). CDR3 size: 16 residues. CDR3 residues: CAGSLLTGLEAYEQYF. CDR3 coding DNA: TGTGCCGGCAGCCTACTTACGGGACTGGAGGCCTACGAGCAGTACTTC.

The chain is built from TRBV29-1 and TRBJ1-3; D is ambiguous. V was trimmed by 7 bases and J by 0 bases, leaving 10 bases between them. In germline, CDR1 is SQVTM, CDR2 ANQGSEA. The CDR3 loop spans 13 amino acids. The CDR3, as DNA: TGCAGCGGAGCCATTAGCTCTGGAAACACCATATATTTT. Protein product: CSGAISSGNTIYF.

The chain carries TRBV20-1 and TRBJ1-1, with D hard to call. Germline loops: CDR1 DFQATT, CDR2 SNEGSKA (reference sequence). CDR3 length equals 12 residues. With 6 bases removed from V and 1 base from J, the gap between germline ends came to 9 bases. CDR3 in amino acids: CSAKDRNTEAFF. CDR3 coding DNA: TGCAGTGCCAAGGACCGGAACACTGAAGCTTTCTTT.

The chain joins TRBV20-1 to TRBJ2-5, with D perhaps TRBD1 (6 bases). Germline V CDR1 and CDR2: DFQATT, SNEGSKA (reference sequence). V shed 8 bases and J shed 0 bases, with 16 bases lying between them. The CDR3 runs to 14 residues. As DNA, the CDR3 is TGCAGTTCTTACATAGGGGGTTACCAAGAGACCCAGTACTTC. It encodes CSSYIGGYQETQYF.

This clonotype occurred a few times. V and J are TRBV9 and TRBJ2-7; possible D gene TRBD2, 5 bases. Germline V CDR1 and CDR2: SGDLS, YYNGEE. V lost 3 bases and J lost 5, with 18 bases in between. The CDR3 consists of 15 residues. CDR3 nucleotides: TGTGCCAGCAGCGCAACTAGGACCGGAGCCCACGAGCAGTACTTC. Its translation is CASSATRTGAHEQYF.

This clonotype was counted only a few times. The chain uses TRBV29-1 and TRBJ1-1; D is uncertain. The V end was cut by 0 bases, the J end by 10 bases, with 12 bases between. CDR3 length equals 12 residues. The germline V gene encodes CDR1 SQVTM and CDR2 ANQGSEA. CDR3: CSVEDPERGAFF. DNA of the CDR3: TGCAGCGTTGAAGACCCTGAACGCGGAGCTTTCTTT.